These 26 T cell receptor beta chains were all obtained from the same sample, sequenced in a study of T cells after yellow fever vaccination. MiXCR, run by TCRdb on the 5' RACE reads, gives a single entry per CDR3 protein. The table includes fewer than 450,000 distinct CDR3 sequences, 9.5% to 13% detected once. Material: PBMCs, obtained on the day of the first yellow fever vaccination. Source of these receptors: a man aged 18 to 30 who received the YFV17D yellow fever vaccine.

This clonotype was seen more than once but under ten times. This chain joins TRBV24-1 and TRBJ2-3; 8 nucleotides align to TRBD2. Trimming took 9 bases from V and 2 from J; bases not matched to a gene: 3. CDR3 length: 13 residues. Per germline, CDR1 KGHDR and CDR2 SFDVKD. This CDR3 is CATGRGDTDTQYF. CDR3 bases: TGTGCCACCGGGCGGGGGGACACAGATACGCAGTATTTT.

The CDR3 is CSARVHGVLDNTIYF. CDR3 nucleotides: TGCAGTGCTAGAGTCCATGGGGTACTCGATAACACCATATATTTT. The V and J genes are TRBV20-1 and TRBJ1-3, with D unresolved. Trimming shortened V by 1 base and J by 7 bases, and 17 bases separated the two germline ends. The CDR3 consists of 15 residues. From germline, CDR1 is DFQATT and CDR2 SNEGSKA (reference sequence).

Only a few counts were recorded for this clonotype. The V and J genes are TRBV10-3 and TRBJ1-1; unclear D gene. The CDR3 is 14 amino acids. V was trimmed by 5 bases and J by 6 bases, leaving 16 bases between them. CDR1 ENHRY and CDR2 SYGVKD come from the germline V gene. For the CDR3, the DNA is TGTGCCATCAGTCGAAACTGGCCCGACGCTGAAGCTTTCTTT. Its protein product is CAISRNWPDAEAFF.

The genes are TRBV20-1 and TRBJ2-7, with a weak D call TRBD1 (6 bases). CDR3 length: 13 amino acids. The V gene lost 5 bases and the J gene lost 2 bases, with 13 bases spanning the gap. CDR1 DFQATT and CDR2 SNEGSKA come from the germline V gene (reference sequence). The CDR3 DNA follows: TGCAGTGCTCTTTACAGGGAACCCTACGAGCAGTACTTC. It specifies CSALYREPYEQYF.

V is TRBV7-2 and J is TRBJ1-5; D not certain. This CDR3 is 16 amino acids long. Germline-derived CDR1 and CDR2 are SGHTA and FQGNSA. V was clipped by 8 bases and J by 0 bases, with 17 bases between them. The DNA for the CDR3 is TGTGCCAGCGGCTCCCTACGAGGGAATAGCAATCAGCCCCAGCATTTT. Translating it yields CASGSLRGNSNQPQHF.

This clonotype was counted a few times. V and J are TRBV20-1 and TRBJ2-5, with 12 nucleotides matching TRBD2. The CDR3 consists of 15 residues. V dropped 6 bases and J dropped 5; count of bases not matched to a gene: 10. Germline assignment: CDR1 DFQATT and CDR2 SNEGSKA (reference sequence). CDR3 sequence (DNA): TGCAGTGCCAGTCTCCCTGGGACTAGCGGGGAGACCCAGTACTTC. Its translation: CSASLPGTSGETQYF.

Here the CDR3 DNA reads TGTGCCAGCAGCTTAGATTGGACGGGGACTGAAGCTTTCTTT. Translating gives CASSLDWTGTEAFF. The J gene is TRBJ1-1, the V gene TRBV7-8, with no clear D. V was clipped by 1 base and J by 5 bases, with 11 bases between them. CDR3 length: 14 residues. CDR1 and CDR2 from the germline V gene are SGHVS and FQNEAQ. The variable domain in full, with the rest retrieved from reference TRBV7-8 and TRBJ1-1, is GAGVSQSPRYKVAKRGQDVALRCDPISGHVSLFWYQQALGQGPEFLTYFQNEAQLDKSGLPSDRFFAERPEGSVSTLKIQRTQQEDSAVYLCASSLDWTGTEAFFGQGTRLTVV.

The rearrangement links TRBV7-2 to TRBJ2-1, with 9 positions matching TRBD2. The CDR3 contains 16 residues. Germline CDR1 reads SGHTA; CDR2 reads FQGNSA. Trimming at V came to 3 bases and at J to 5 bases, leaving 8 bases not matched to a gene. The CDR3 sequence is CASSLSAGGLDNEQFF. The CDR3 bases are TGTGCCAGCAGCTTGTCGGCGGGGGGGCTAGACAATGAGCAGTTCTTC.

The chain uses TRBV4-3 and TRBJ2-1; D is undetermined. Deletions cut 0 bases from V and 10 bases from J, with 19 bases between. In germline, CDR1 is LGHNA, CDR2 YSLEER. There are 16 residues in the CDR3. The CDR3 is CASSQDSAGFLGEQFF. The CDR3 DNA follows: TGCGCCAGCAGCCAAGATAGTGCAGGATTTCTGGGGGAGCAGTTCTTC.

The table lists this clonotype with a few counts. This chain's CDR3 is CASRSTGFASDSNQPQHF. For the CDR3, the DNA is TGTGCCAGCAGAAGTACAGGGTTTGCTTCGGATAGCAATCAGCCCCAGCATTTT. V and J are TRBV27 and TRBJ1-5; TRBD1 might be the D (6 bases). The V end was cut by 6 bases, the J end by 0 bases, with 21 bases between. The V gene's germline CDR1 is MNHEY and CDR2 SMNVEV (reference sequence). This CDR3 has 18 residues.

At least ten counts were recorded for this clonotype. The chain employs TRBV12-3 or TRBV12-4 and TRBJ1-1; 9 bases are a match to TRBD1. Trimming took 7 bases from V and 4 from J; bases not matched to a gene: 4. This CDR3 comprises 13 residues. The CDR3 DNA is TGTGCCAGCAACCGACAGGGGGGCACTGAAGCTTTCTTT. It is translated as CASNRQGGTEAFF.

V gene TRBV5-6 combines with J gene TRBJ1-5, with D possibly matching TRBD1 (5 bases). The CDR3 has 13 residues. Trimming left V 1 base short and J 7 bases short, with 9 bases between. Per germline, CDR1 SGHDT and CDR2 YYEEEE. CDR3 in amino acids: CASSLYGGQPQHF. Here the CDR3 DNA reads TGTGCCAGCAGCTTGTATGGGGGACAGCCCCAGCATTTT. Variable domain in full (rest from reference TRBV5-6 and TRBJ1-5): DAGVTQSPTHLIKTRGQQVTLRCSPKSGHDTVSWYQQALGQGPQFIFQYYEEEERQRGNFPDRFSGHQFPNYSSELNVNALLLGDSALYLCASSLYGGQPQHFGDGTRLSIL.

The J gene is TRBJ1-2, the V gene TRBV4-3; 9 bases match TRBD1. The CDR3 extends over 18 amino acids. With V trimmed by 0 bases and J by 4 bases, 12 bases remained unmatched. The germline CDR1 and CDR2 sequences are LGHNA and YSLEER. The CDR3 bases are TGCGCCAGCAGCCAAGATTATACCGGACAGGGGACCCTCTATGGCTACACCTTC. Protein product: CASSQDYTGQGTLYGYTF.

This clonotype was observed a few times. The chain carries TRBV7-9 and TRBJ1-6; D remains unclear. Germline CDR1 and CDR2: SEHNR and FQNEAQ (reference sequence). The CDR3 has 17 residues. The V gene lost 1 base and the J gene lost 10 bases, with 20 bases spanning the gap. CDR3 bases: TGTGCCAGCAGCTTAGTCGTCTTGGACCCAACTAAATCACCCCTCCACTTT. Its protein product is CASSLVVLDPTKSPLHF. Full variable domain (remainder filled in from reference TRBV7-9 and TRBJ1-6): DTGVSQNPRHKITKRGQNVTFRCDPISEHNRLYWYRQTLGQGPEFLTYFQNEAQLEKSRLLSDRFSAERPKGSFSTLEIQRTEQGDSAMYLCASSLVVLDPTKSPLHFGNGTRLTVT.

CDR3 nucleotides: TGTGCCAGCGGCCAGTTTAACACTGAAGCTTTCTTT. Encoded protein: CASGQFNTEAFF. This chain links TRBV12-3 or TRBV12-4 with TRBJ1-1, with D hard to call. V lost 8 bases and J lost 2, with 9 bases in between. The CDR3 sequence is 12 residues long.

This clonotype was picked up a small number of times. The chain links TRBV12-3 or TRBV12-4 to TRBJ1-5; D remains ambiguous. The V and J ends lost 6 bases and 3 bases respectively, with 12 bases between them. The CDR3 has 14 amino acids. CDR3 residues: CASSPGWNNQPQHF. CDR3 DNA: TGTGCCAGCAGCCCTGGGTGGAACAATCAGCCCCAGCATTTT.

CDR3 amino acids: CATSRDLTGTGSGNTIYF. The DNA of the CDR3 is TGTGCCACCAGCAGAGATCTAACCGGGACAGGCTCTGGAAACACCATATATTTT. This chain joins TRBV15 and TRBJ1-3; 8 bases match TRBD1. CDR1 is LNHNV and CDR2 is YYDKDF in the germline V gene (reference sequence). Germline trimming cut 0 bases from V and 0 bases from J; bases unmatched to any gene: 7. This CDR3 has 18 residues.

This chain uses TRBV12-5 with TRBJ1-1; D remains unclear. Trimming took 1 base from V and 8 from J, leaving 14 bases between them. Germline V gene lookup returns CDR1 LGHNT and CDR2 FRNRAP. This CDR3 is built from 14 residues. This CDR3 is CASGLGPGLGEAFF. The CDR3 nucleotides read TGTGCTAGTGGTTTGGGACCCGGCCTGGGGGAAGCTTTCTTT.

The table lists this clonotype with a few counts. The rearrangement uses TRBV6-5 and TRBJ2-1; D not certain. V gave up 0 bases and J gave up 10 bases, with 7 bases separating them. The CDR3 covers 12 residues. Germline CDR1 reads MNHEY; CDR2 reads SVGAGI. DNA of the CDR3: TGTGCCAGCAGTTACTCGAAACTAGAGCAGTTCTTC. Protein sequence: CASSYSKLEQFF.

This clonotype was detected ten times or more. V is TRBV5-1 and J is TRBJ2-7; D may correspond to TRBD1 or TRBD2 (5 bases each). CDR1 and CDR2 from the germline V gene are SGHRS and YFSETQ. V was cut by 0 bases and J by 3 bases, with 16 bases left in between. CDR3 length: 16 amino acids. The CDR3, as DNA: TGCGCCAGCAGCTTGGAAGCCGGGGCGGCCGTCTACGAGCAGTACTTC. This codes for CASSLEAGAAVYEQYF. The entire variable domain, with the rest obtained from reference TRBV5-1 and TRBJ2-7, is as follows: KAGVTQTPRYLIKTRGQQVTLSCSPISGHRSVSWYQQTPGQGLQFLFEYFSETQRNKGNFPGRFSGRQFSNSRSEMNVSTLELGDSALYLCASSLEAGAAVYEQYFGPGTRLTVT.

This clonotype was seen only a few times. The chain couples TRBV5-1 to TRBJ2-1, with D uncertain. The germline V and J ends were trimmed by 0 bases and 6 bases, with 10 bases remaining between them. Germline V gene sequence: CDR1 SGHRS, CDR2 YFSETQ. This CDR3 is built from 14 residues. Here the CDR3 DNA reads TGCGCCAGCAGCTTGGCCGTAGTAGGCAATGAGCAGTTCTTC. Encoded protein: CASSLAVVGNEQFF.

The sample holds a few counts of this clonotype. This chain links TRBV11-3 with TRBJ2-1, with D unclear. V lost 5 bases to trimming and J lost 8 bases, with 13 bases between them. There are 13 residues in the CDR3. The germline V gene has CDR1 SGHNT and CDR2 YENEEA. CDR3 sequence (DNA): TGTGCCAGCAGCCCCCTCCCCTATTATGAGCAGTTCTTC. Amino acid sequence: CASSPLPYYEQFF.

The chain carries TRBV3-1 and TRBJ1-2; D not certain. The CDR3 has 16 amino acids. Between the trimmed V and J ends, which lost 0 bases and 6 bases, there was a span of 17 bases. Germline CDR1 reads LGHDT; CDR2 reads YNNKEL (reference sequence). CDR3 loop: CASSQDRVPISDGYTF. The DNA of the CDR3 is TGTGCCAGCAGCCAAGATCGGGTACCAATTTCGGATGGCTACACCTTC.

This clonotype was found a few times. This rearrangement joins TRBV14 to TRBJ2-1, with 9 bases identical to TRBD2. CDR3 length: 17 amino acids. V was pared by 3 bases and J by 6 bases, with 12 bases of the junction left unmatched. The germline CDR1 and CDR2 sequences are SGHDN and FVKESK. The CDR3 loop reads CASSQHSRLAGLNEQFF. The CDR3 coding sequence is TGTGCCAGCAGCCAGCATAGTAGGCTAGCGGGGCTCAATGAGCAGTTCTTC.

This rearrangement joins TRBV4-1 to TRBJ1-5; no definite D call. CDR3 length: 14 residues. Germline V gives CDR1 MGHRA, CDR2 YSYEKL. V lost 0 bases, J lost 11 bases, and 14 bases lay in between. The CDR3 sequence is CASSQESAPGAQHF. The DNA for the CDR3 is TGCGCCAGCAGCCAAGAATCAGCCCCTGGGGCCCAGCATTTT.

This clonotype was found once. The chain joins TRBV20-1 to TRBJ1-6, with a possible D match to TRBD1 (6 bases). The CDR3 loop spans 14 amino acids. The germline gives CDR1 DFQATT, CDR2 SNEGSKA (reference sequence). Trimming cost V 4 bases and J 14 bases, with 21 bases left between them. DNA of the CDR3: TGCAGTGCTACCGGGGGGGACAACGCGGGGGCCCTCCACTTT. Translation: CSATGGDNAGALHF.